This TCR beta chain appears in the sequencing data of a study of cytomegalovirus exposure and HLA in healthy donors. Overall study findings and caveats: A highly shared variant cluster was judged a likely technical artifact. TCR beta sequences reportedly predicted most subjects' HLA-A and HLA-B alleles accurately.

As to this clone: Its target is unknown.

Germline CDR1 reads MDHEN; CDR2 reads SYDVKM. This CDR3 contains 14 residues. Trimming took 4 bases from V and 2 from J; bases not matched to a gene: 4. With 60 Vbeta and 13 Jbeta primers, the PCR was carried out. Data came from immunoSEQ multiplex PCR; TCRdb stores just in-frame clones and leaves some out. This sample yields 150,000 to 200,000 clones, of which 80% to 90% are seen a single time; 7% belongs to the top ten. The rearrangement uses TRBV28 and TRBJ2-5; 7 nucleotides align to TRBD1. Sequencing used PBMCs. This receptor was identified in a woman aged 25 to 39 in good health and CMV-seropositive. In DNA form, the CDR3 reads TGTGCCAGCAGTTGGAAGGACAGGCAAGAGACCCAGTACTTC. Translated: CASSWKDRQETQYF.